A single sample is the source of the 30 T cell receptor beta chains below, sequenced in a study of T cells in Graves' hyperthyroidism and ophthalmopathy. It was RNA transcripts that yielded the amplified TCR beta CDR3 regions. Initially, a first-round RT-PCR of the TCR CDR3 employed the HTBI primer set. MiXCR, run by TCRdb on the multiplex PCR reads, gives a single entry per CDR3 protein. The data hold about 210,000 distinct CDR3 sequences, with approximately 17% observed a single time. The specimen was blood. The origin of the receptors is a man aged 45 to 65 with Graves' hyperthyroidism.

In this sample, this clonotype turned up many times. The chain's CDR3 is CASSSQGSEGETQYF. In DNA form, the CDR3 reads TGTGCCAGCTCGTCGCAGGGGAGCGAGGGAGAGACCCAGTACTTC. The rearrangement links TRBV18 to TRBJ2-5; a weak D match, TRBD1 (6 bases). Germline-derived CDR1 and CDR2 are KGHSH and LQKENI. Trimming took 6 bases from V and 4 from J, leaving 18 bases between them. The CDR3 has 15 residues.

The V call is TRBV6-1, the J call TRBJ2-5; D may be TRBD2 (6 bases). The CDR3 is 14 residues long. Per the germline V gene, CDR1 is MNHNS and CDR2 is SASEGT. The V and J ends lost 7 bases and 5 bases respectively, with 17 bases between them. DNA for the CDR3: TGTGCCAGCACCAGTTGGGAGGAGGCTGAGACCCAGTACTTC. It encodes CASTSWEEAETQYF.

This clonotype was counted ten times or more. The chain carries TRBV7-3 and TRBJ2-7; D may be TRBD1 (5 bases). The ends were cut back, 0 bases at V and 1 base at J, with 7 bases in the middle. CDR3 length: 14 amino acids. Per germline, CDR1 SGHTA and CDR2 FQGTGA. The CDR3 DNA sequence: TGTGCCAGCAGCTTAACGGCAGGGTCCTACGAGCAGTACTTC. Its translation is CASSLTAGSYEQYF.

This clonotype was observed many times. CDR3 sequence reads: CASSLRTSGGSYEQYF. CDR3 sequence (DNA): TGTGCCAGCAGCTTACGGACTAGCGGGGGGTCCTACGAGCAGTACTTC. The chain joins TRBV7-9 to TRBJ2-7; 14 nucleotides agree with TRBD2. The CDR3 totals 16 residues. V was pared by 2 bases and J by 1 base, with 1 base of the junction left unmatched. Germline-derived CDR1 and CDR2 are SEHNR and FQNEAQ (reference sequence).

The table lists this clonotype with a few counts. The V gene is TRBV20-1, the J gene TRBJ2-5; TRBD1 agrees at 8 bases. Germline assignment: CDR1 DFQATT and CDR2 SNEGSKA (reference sequence). Trimming at V came to 4 bases and at J to 5 bases, leaving 6 bases not matched to a gene. The CDR3 length is 13 residues. The CDR3 loop is CSAIGTGGETQYF. CDR3 coding DNA: TGCAGTGCTATCGGGACAGGCGGGGAGACCCAGTACTTC.

This clonotype was seen ten or more times. CDR3 loop: CSARDPAGTEEQYF. The DNA of the CDR3 is TGCAGTGCTAGAGATCCAGCGGGAACGGAAGAGCAGTACTTC. V gene TRBV20-1 combines with J gene TRBJ2-7; 7 bases map to TRBD2. Germline assignment: CDR1 DFQATT and CDR2 SNEGSKA (reference sequence). J was trimmed by 7 bases and V by 0 bases; bases with no gene match: 9. There are 14 residues in the CDR3.

The chain is built from TRBV27 and TRBJ2-7; D may be TRBD2 (6 bases). The ends were cut back, 3 bases at V and 3 bases at J, with 9 bases in the middle. The CDR3 consists of 13 residues. Germline CDR1 reads MNHEY; CDR2 reads SMNVEV (reference sequence). DNA of the CDR3: TGTGCCAGCAGTTTCGGGAGTCGCTACGAGCAGTACTTC. It is translated as CASSFGSRYEQYF.

This clonotype appeared many times. This rearrangement joins TRBV4-1 to TRBJ2-4; D unresolved. Germline CDR1 reads MGHRA; CDR2 reads YSYEKL. The CDR3 extends over 13 amino acids. Trimming removed 0 bases at V and 5 bases at J, with 5 bases between. The CDR3 DNA is TGCGCCAGCAGCCAAGAGGCCCAAAACATTCAGTACTTC. It encodes CASSQEAQNIQYF.

This clonotype occurred many times. V and J are TRBV2 and TRBJ2-5, with D perhaps matching TRBD2 (5 bases). V was cut by 6 bases and J by 0 bases, with 5 bases left in between. Germline V lookup: CDR1 SNHLY, CDR2 FYNNEI. The CDR3 has 12 residues. CDR3 residues: CASRDYQETQYF. DNA for the CDR3: TGTGCCAGCAGGGACTACCAAGAGACCCAGTACTTC.

This clonotype was seen many times. The J gene is TRBJ2-7, the V gene TRBV3-1; D perhaps matches TRBD2 (5 bases). Trimming removed 3 bases from V and 2 bases from J, with 8 bases in between. Per the germline V gene, CDR1 is LGHDT and CDR2 is YNNKEL (reference sequence). The CDR3 extends over 13 amino acids. CDR3 residues: CASSQRVTYEQYF. CDR3 DNA: TGTGCCAGCAGCCAGCGGGTAACCTACGAGCAGTACTTC.

This chain connects TRBV7-6 to TRBJ2-1; 14 positions agree with TRBD2. The CDR3 runs 21 residues. J was trimmed by 2 bases and V by 5 bases; bases with no gene match: 17. CDR1 is SGHVS and CDR2 is FNYEAQ in the germline V gene. As DNA, the CDR3 is TGTGCCAGCAGCCCAAGACCACCGGGACTAGCGGGAGATTCTACCTACAATGAGCAGTTCTTC. It encodes CASSPRPPGLAGDSTYNEQFF.

This clonotype was detected a few times. The CDR3 here is CASSEYVARGDTQYF. The CDR3 DNA sequence: TGCGCCAGCAGTGAGTATGTGGCCAGGGGAGATACGCAGTATTTT. The chain carries TRBV10-1 and TRBJ2-3; a weak D match, TRBD1 (6 bases). Trimming pared 1 base from V and 5 bases from J, leaving 13 bases between. The length of the CDR3 is 15 residues. Germline CDR1 reads WNHNN; CDR2 reads SYGVQD (reference sequence).

There are many counts of this clonotype. The V and J genes are TRBV7-2 and TRBJ2-5; tentative D call: TRBD2 (6 bases). The CDR3 contains 14 residues. V shed 5 bases and J shed 5 bases, with 15 bases lying between them. In germline, CDR1 is SGHTA, CDR2 FQGNSA. DNA of the CDR3: TGTGCCAGCAGCCGGTCGGGAGTCCGGGAGACCCAGTACTTC. The encoded protein is CASSRSGVRETQYF.

A few counts support this clonotype. The rearrangement joins TRBV12-5 to TRBJ2-2; D not certain. The CDR3 is 16 residues long. V lost 0 bases and J lost 3, with 11 bases in between. Germline V lookup: CDR1 LGHNT, CDR2 FRNRAP. The DNA of the CDR3 is TGTGCTAGTGGTTTGGTACTCGGGCCCGACACCGGGGAGCTGTTTTTT. It specifies CASGLVLGPDTGELFF.

This clonotype was counted at least ten times. The chain recombines TRBV10-3 with TRBJ2-1; 8 bases line up with TRBD2. Germline trimming cut 6 bases from V and 7 bases from J; bases unmatched to any gene: 8. CDR1 ENHRY and CDR2 SYGVKD come from the germline V gene. This CDR3 is built from 14 residues. The CDR3 sequence is CAIRPGLGLNEQFF. Here the CDR3 DNA reads TGTGCCATCAGGCCGGGACTAGGTTTGAATGAGCAGTTCTTC.

The chain couples TRBV3-1 to TRBJ2-2; D is undetermined. V lost 0 bases, J lost 8 bases, and 4 bases lay in between. CDR1 and CDR2 from the germline V gene are LGHDT and YNNKEL (reference sequence). This CDR3 region has 12 residues. This CDR3 is CASSQDGGELFF. DNA for the CDR3: TGTGCCAGCAGCCAAGATGGGGGGGAGCTGTTTTTT.

V and J are TRBV24-1 and TRBJ1-1, with D possibly matching TRBD1 (5 bases). Per germline, CDR1 KGHDR and CDR2 SFDVKD. V lost 0 bases to trimming and J lost 5 bases, with 12 bases between them. The CDR3 loop spans 15 amino acids. The CDR3 loop is CATSDLIWGWTEAFF. CDR3 sequence (DNA): TGTGCCACCAGTGATTTGATCTGGGGCTGGACTGAAGCTTTCTTT.

The V call is TRBV12-3 or TRBV12-4, the J call TRBJ2-7; TRBD1 matches at 9 bases. The CDR3 covers 21 residues. With V trimmed by 0 bases and J by 0 bases, 18 bases remained unmatched. CDR3 in amino acids: CASSLAVLGAPGTGYSYEQYF. The CDR3, as DNA: TGTGCCAGCAGTTTAGCGGTCTTAGGGGCTCCCGGGACAGGGTACTCCTACGAGCAGTACTTC.

The genes are TRBV2 and TRBJ2-3, with D possibly TRBD2 on 5 matching bases. V was clipped by 7 bases and J by 4 bases, with 18 bases between them. Germline CDR1 reads SNHLY; CDR2 reads FYNNEI. The CDR3 runs to 15 residues. This CDR3 is CASKLGPGRADTQYF. The CDR3 coding sequence is TGTGCCAGCAAATTGGGTCCCGGGCGGGCAGATACGCAGTATTTT.

In its sample, this clonotype was seen many times. The chain has TRBV28 and TRBJ2-5, with a weak D call TRBD1 (5 bases). CDR1 and CDR2 from the germline V gene are MDHEN and SYDVKM. This CDR3 spans 15 amino acids. The V end was cut by 7 bases, the J end by 3 bases, with 18 bases between. The CDR3 DNA follows: TGTGCCAGCACTTCCCCCGGTGGGGCAGAAGAGACCCAGTACTTC. This codes for CASTSPGGAEETQYF.

This clonotype appeared many times. The chain combines TRBV18 with TRBJ2-2; 7 bases are shared with TRBD1. Germline CDR1 reads KGHSH; CDR2 reads LQKENI. V shed 0 bases, J shed 8 bases, and the junction held 6 bases outside the gene matches. This CDR3 has 15 residues. CDR3 bases: TGTGCCAGCTCACCACCGGGACAGATAGGAGGGGAGCTGTTTTTT. Its translation: CASSPPGQIGGELFF.

Points on this clonotype: A read error may be the cause here, since a much bigger clone is one base away. The gene calls are TRBV6-5 and TRBJ2-2; maybe TRBD2 (6 bases). The length of the CDR3 is 15 residues. Per the germline V gene, CDR1 is MNHEY and CDR2 is SVGAGI. The CDR3 loop is CASSDSPSETGELLF. The CDR3 DNA sequence: TGTGCCAGCAGTGACTCCCCTAGCGAGACCGGGGAGCTGCTTTTT.

This clonotype was observed many times. This rearrangement joins TRBV11-3 to TRBJ1-1; possible D gene TRBD1, 5 bases. The CDR3 is 14 residues long. V lost 1 base to trimming and J lost 4 bases, with 10 bases between them. Germline CDR1 reads SGHNT; CDR2 reads YENEEA. The CDR3 nucleotides are TGTGCCAGCAGCTTAGCCCAGGGCGGCACTGAAGCTTTCTTT. This gives the protein CASSLAQGGTEAFF.

The chain employs TRBV7-8 and TRBJ1-3; D is ambiguous. Trimming removed 1 base at V and 0 bases at J, with 10 bases between. The CDR3 contains 16 residues. Germline V gene lookup returns CDR1 SGHVS and CDR2 FQNEAQ. The CDR3 region is CASSLGRLPSGNTIYF. The CDR3 DNA sequence: TGTGCCAGCAGCTTAGGCAGGCTACCCTCTGGAAACACCATATATTTT.

There are a few counts of this clonotype. The chain carries TRBV7-2 and TRBJ2-5; D may be TRBD2 (5 bases). V lost 5 bases to trimming and J lost 7 bases, with 14 bases between them. The germline gives CDR1 SGHTA, CDR2 FQGNSA. The CDR3 runs 13 residues. CDR3 sequence: CASSTGSRGTQYF. The DNA for the CDR3 is TGTGCCAGCAGCACGGGGTCTCGGGGGACCCAGTACTTC.

This clonotype was counted ten times or more. V gene TRBV5-8 combines with J gene TRBJ2-1; 11 positions match TRBD2. The CDR3 spans 15 residues. Germline V CDR1 and CDR2: SGHTS, YDEGEE. Trimming removed 5 bases from V and 7 bases from J; junction bases left unmatched: 8. CDR3 in amino acids: CASSLIAGGGNEQFF. The DNA of the CDR3 is TGTGCCAGCAGTTTAATAGCGGGAGGGGGAAATGAGCAGTTCTTC.

This clonotype has ten or more counts. The chain has TRBV3-1 and TRBJ2-7; D might be TRBD2 (6 bases). Germline CDR1 LGHDT, CDR2 YNNKEL (reference sequence). Trimming left V 8 bases short and J 1 base short, with 15 bases between. CDR3 length equals 14 residues. The CDR3 is CASGSTRLSYEQYF. CDR3 DNA: TGTGCCAGCGGTTCGACTAGATTATCCTACGAGCAGTACTTC.

This rearrangement joins TRBV12-3 or TRBV12-4 to TRBJ2-3, with D unresolved. V lost 5 bases and J 4 bases, leaving 10 bases between the germline ends. This CDR3 has 13 residues. As DNA, the CDR3 is TGTGCCAGCAGTCCCCTCATTGCAGATACGCAGTATTTT. Amino acids: CASSPLIADTQYF.

The rearrangement links TRBV4-3 to TRBJ2-1; 8 bases agree with TRBD2. CDR3 length: 16 residues. CDR1 is LGHNA, CDR2 YSLEER, per germline. V lost 4 bases, J lost 5 bases, and 10 bases stayed unmatched. The CDR3 loop reads CASSPLTTSVDNEQFF. In nucleotides, the CDR3 is TGCGCCAGCAGCCCCTTGACGACTAGCGTAGACAATGAGCAGTTCTTC.

Regarding this clonotype: This clone may be a read error of a much larger clone one base away. The V and J genes are TRBV12-3 or TRBV12-4 and TRBJ2-1; TRBD2 aligns across 10 bases. V lost 0 bases to trimming and J lost 2 bases; unmatched junction nucleotides: 4. The CDR3 contains 17 residues. CDR3: CASSLALLAGAYNEQFF. The CDR3 region has the DNA TGTGCCAGCAGTTTAGCCTTGCTAGCGGGAGCCTACAATGAGCAGTTCTTC.